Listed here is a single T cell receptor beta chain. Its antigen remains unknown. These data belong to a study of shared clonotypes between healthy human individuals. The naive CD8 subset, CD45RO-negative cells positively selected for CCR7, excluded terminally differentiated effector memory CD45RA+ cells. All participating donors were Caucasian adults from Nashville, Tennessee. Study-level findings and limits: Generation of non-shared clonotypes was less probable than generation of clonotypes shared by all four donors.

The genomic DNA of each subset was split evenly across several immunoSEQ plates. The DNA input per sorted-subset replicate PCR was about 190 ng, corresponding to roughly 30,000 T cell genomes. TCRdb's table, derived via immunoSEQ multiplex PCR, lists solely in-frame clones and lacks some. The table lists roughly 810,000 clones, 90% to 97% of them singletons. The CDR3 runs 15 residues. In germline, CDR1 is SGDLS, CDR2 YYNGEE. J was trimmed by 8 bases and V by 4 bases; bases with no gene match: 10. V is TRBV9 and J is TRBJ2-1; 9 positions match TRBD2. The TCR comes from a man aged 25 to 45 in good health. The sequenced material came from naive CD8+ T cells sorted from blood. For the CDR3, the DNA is TGTGCCAGCAGCCTGGCTAGCGGGAAGGGTTATGAGCAGTTCTTC. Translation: CASSLASGKGYEQFF.